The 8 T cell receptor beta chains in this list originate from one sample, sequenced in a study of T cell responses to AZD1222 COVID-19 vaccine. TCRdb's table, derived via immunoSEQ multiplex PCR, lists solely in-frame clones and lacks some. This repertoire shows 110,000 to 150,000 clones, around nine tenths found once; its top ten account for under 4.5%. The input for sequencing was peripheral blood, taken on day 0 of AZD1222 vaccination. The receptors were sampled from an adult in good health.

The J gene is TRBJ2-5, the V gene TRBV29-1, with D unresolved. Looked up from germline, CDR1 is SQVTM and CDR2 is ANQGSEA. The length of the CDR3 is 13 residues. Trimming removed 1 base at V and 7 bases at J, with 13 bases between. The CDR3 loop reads CSVEVAPAGTQYF. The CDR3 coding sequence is TGCAGCGTTGAAGTGGCCCCAGCCGGGACCCAGTACTTC.

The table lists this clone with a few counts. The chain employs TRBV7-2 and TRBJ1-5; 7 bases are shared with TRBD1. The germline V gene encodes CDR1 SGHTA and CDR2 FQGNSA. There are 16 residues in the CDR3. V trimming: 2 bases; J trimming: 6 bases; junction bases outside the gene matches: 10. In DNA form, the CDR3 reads TGTGCCAGCAGCTTAACCAGAGGGGGCCTTGGTCAGCCCCAGCATTTT. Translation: CASSLTRGGLGQPQHF. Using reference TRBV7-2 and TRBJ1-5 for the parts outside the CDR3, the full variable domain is GAGVSQSPSNKVTEKGKDVELRCDPISGHTALYWYRQSLGQGLEFLIYFQGNSAPDKSGLPSDRFSAERTGGSVSTLTIQRTQQEDSAVYLCASSLTRGGLGQPQHFGDGTRLSIL.

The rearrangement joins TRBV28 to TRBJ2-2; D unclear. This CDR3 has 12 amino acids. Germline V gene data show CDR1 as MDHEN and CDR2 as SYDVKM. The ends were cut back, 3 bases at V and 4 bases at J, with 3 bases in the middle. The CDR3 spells CASSLVTGELFF. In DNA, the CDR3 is TGTGCCAGCAGTTTGGTCACCGGGGAGCTGTTTTTT. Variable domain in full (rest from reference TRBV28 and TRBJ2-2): DVKVTQSSRYLVKRTGEKVFLECVQDMDHENMFWYRQDPGLGLRLIYFSYDVKMKEKGDIPEGYSVSREKKERFSLILESASTNQTSMYLCASSLVTGELFFGEGSRLTVL.

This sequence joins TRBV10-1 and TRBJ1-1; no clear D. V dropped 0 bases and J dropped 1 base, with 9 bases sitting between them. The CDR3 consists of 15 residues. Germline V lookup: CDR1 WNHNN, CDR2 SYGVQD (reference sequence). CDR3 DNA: TGCGCCAGCAGTGAGTCGGCAGCAACGAACACTGAAGCTTTCTTT. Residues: CASSESAATNTEAFF.

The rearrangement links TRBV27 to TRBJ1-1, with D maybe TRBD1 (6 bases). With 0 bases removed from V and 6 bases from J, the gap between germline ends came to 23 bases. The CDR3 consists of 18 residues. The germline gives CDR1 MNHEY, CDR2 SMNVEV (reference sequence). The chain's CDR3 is CASSLSSRMGASIAEAFF. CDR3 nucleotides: TGTGCCAGCAGTTTATCGAGTAGGATGGGGGCGAGCATCGCTGAAGCTTTCTTT.

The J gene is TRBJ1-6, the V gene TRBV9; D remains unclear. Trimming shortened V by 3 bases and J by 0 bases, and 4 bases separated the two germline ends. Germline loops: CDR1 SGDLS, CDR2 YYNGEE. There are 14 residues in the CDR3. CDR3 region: CASSASSYNSPLHF. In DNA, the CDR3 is TGTGCCAGCAGCGCTAGCTCCTATAATTCACCCCTCCACTTT. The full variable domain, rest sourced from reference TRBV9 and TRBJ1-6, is DSGVTQTPKHLITATGQRVTLRCSPRSGDLSVYWYQQSLDQGLQFLIQYYNGEERAKGNILERFSAQQFPDLHSELNLSSLELGDSALYFCASSASSYNSPLHFGNGTRLTVT.

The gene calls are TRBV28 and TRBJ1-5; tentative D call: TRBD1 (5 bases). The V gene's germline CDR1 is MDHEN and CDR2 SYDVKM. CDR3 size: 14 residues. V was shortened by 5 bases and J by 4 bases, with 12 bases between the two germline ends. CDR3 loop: CASSRGDHNQPQHF. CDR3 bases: TGTGCCAGCAGTCGGGGGGACCATAATCAGCCCCAGCATTTT.

Here the CDR3 DNA reads TGTGCCAGCAGTCCCTCACTAGCGGGAGGTTACAATGAGCAGTTCTTC. It is translated as CASSPSLAGGYNEQFF. The chain recombines TRBV28 with TRBJ2-1, with 12 nucleotides matching TRBD2. The length of the CDR3 is 16 residues. CDR1 and CDR2 from the germline V gene are MDHEN and SYDVKM. The ends lost 5 bases at V and 4 bases at J; junction bases unmatched: 6.